This T cell receptor beta chain was sequenced during a study of blood T cells in healthy people across ages. Overall study findings and caveats: While age rose, TCR beta diversity per million T cells dropped in a roughly linear way.

A word on this clonotype: The target antigen is unknown.

The use of a sample-barcoded 5' primer and a J-beta primer mix characterized a second PCR of roughly 6 to 11 cycles. All samples yielded 3 million or more CDR3-containing paired-end reads. Each CDR3 protein is one row after TCRdb ran MiXCR on the 5' RACE reads. The data hold 850,000 to 1,100,000 distinct CDR3 sequences, with around two fifths observed a single time. CDR3 length: 16 amino acids. Trimming pared 4 bases from V and 11 bases from J, leaving 26 bases between. Per the germline V gene, CDR1 is SEHNR and CDR2 is FQNEAQ (reference sequence). Sample: blood. This TCR derives from a man aged 18 to 35 in good health. The chain couples TRBV7-9 to TRBJ2-5; TRBD1 might be the D (5 bases). CDR3 sequence (DNA): TGTGCCAGCAGCTCGAGGATCATAGGTGGACAAAATGAGCAGTACTTC. It codes for CASSSRIIGGQNEQYF. Using reference TRBV7-9 and TRBJ2-5 for the parts outside the CDR3, the full variable domain is DTGVSQNPRHKITKRGQNVTFRCDPISEHNRLYWYRQTLGQGPEFLTYFQNEAQLEKSRLLSDRFSAERPKGSFSTLEIQRTEQGDSAMYLCASSSRIIGGQNEQYFGPGTRLLVL.